The 10 T cell receptor beta chains presented below share a single source sample, sequenced in a study of cytomegalovirus exposure and HLA in healthy donors. Vbeta (60) and Jbeta (13) primers were used in the PCR. TCRdb's copy holds only in-frame clones and misses some; the assay was immunoSEQ multiplex PCR. The sample has 95,000 to 150,000 clones; around 81% are singletons. Sample: PBMCs. Receptors were obtained from a female donor in good health and CMV-seronegative.

As to this clone: At one boundary the junction diverges from the germline segment, which might be a read error. This rearrangement joins TRBV28 to TRBJ2-6; a possible D gene is TRBD1 (5 bases). The germline V gene encodes CDR1 MDHEN and CDR2 SYDVKM. CDR3 size: 15 residues. The CDR3 DNA reads TGTGCCAGCAGTTTAAGGAACTCTGGGGCCAACGGCCTGACTTTC. Translated: CASSLRNSGANGLTF.

The V gene is TRBV6-1, the J gene TRBJ2-2, with D possibly being TRBD2 (5 bases). In germline, CDR1 is MNHNS, CDR2 SASEGT. This CDR3 contains 17 residues. V lost 1 base and J lost 6, with 18 bases in between. The CDR3: CASSEVWRLPGAGELFF. In nucleotides, the CDR3 is TGTGCCAGCAGTGAAGTTTGGAGGCTCCCGGGCGCCGGGGAGCTGTTTTTT.

The J gene is TRBJ1-1, the V gene TRBV7-2; D is possibly TRBD1 (6 bases). The CDR3 extends over 14 amino acids. CDR1 SGHTA and CDR2 FQGNSA come from the germline V gene. The germline V and J ends were trimmed by 5 bases and 4 bases, with 14 bases remaining between them. CDR3: CASSLRTATTEAFF. Written as DNA, the CDR3 is TGTGCCAGCAGCCTCCGGACAGCTACCACTGAAGCTTTCTTT.

The chain recombines TRBV30 with TRBJ1-3; D is perhaps TRBD1 (6 bases). The V gene's germline CDR1 is GTSNPN and CDR2 SVGIG (reference sequence). Trimming shortened V by 2 bases and J by 4 bases, and 12 bases separated the two germline ends. The CDR3 has 14 residues. The chain's CDR3 is CAWSRDNLGNTIYF. In DNA, the CDR3 is TGTGCCTGGAGTCGGGACAATCTCGGAAACACCATATATTTT. Complete variable domain (other parts from reference TRBV30 and TRBJ1-3): SQTIHQWPATLVQPVGSPLSLECTVEGTSNPNLYWYRQAAGRGLQLLFYSVGIGQISSEVPQNLSASRPQDRQFILSSKKLLLSDSGFYLCAWSRDNLGNTIYFGEGSWLTVV.

This sequence joins TRBV15 and TRBJ1-2, with a possible D match to TRBD1 (5 bases). Trimming shortened V by 3 bases and J by 7 bases, and 21 bases separated the two germline ends. Looked up from germline, CDR1 is LNHNV and CDR2 is YYDKDF (reference sequence). This CDR3 region has 16 residues. The CDR3 nucleotides read TGTGCCACCAGCAGGGGGGGGATCGGCACCGTGGGTGGCTACACCTTC. Its protein product is CATSRGGIGTVGGYTF.

The CDR3 is CASSYLSGETQYF. The CDR3 DNA reads as TGCGCCAGCAGCTACCTTTCCGGGGAGACCCAGTACTTC. V is TRBV5-1 and J is TRBJ2-5; D is ambiguous. The CDR3 is 13 amino acids. CDR1 SGHRS and CDR2 YFSETQ come from the germline V gene. The V end was cut by 3 bases, the J end by 5 bases, with 11 bases between.

The chain carries TRBV11-2 and TRBJ2-7; a weak D match, TRBD2 (5 bases). Looked up from germline, CDR1 is SGHAT and CDR2 is FQNNGV. The CDR3 covers 14 residues. Trimming shortened V by 5 bases and J by 6 bases, and 17 bases separated the two germline ends. Here the CDR3 reads CASSPGVRELEQYF. The DNA for the CDR3 is TGTGCCAGCAGCCCCGGGGTTAGAGAGCTCGAGCAGTACTTC.

This chain joins TRBV7-9 and TRBJ1-1, with TRBD1 matching over 7 bases. With V trimmed by 4 bases and J by 3 bases, 8 bases remained unmatched. From germline, CDR1 is SEHNR and CDR2 FQNEAQ (reference sequence). This CDR3 contains 15 residues. CDR3 DNA sequence: TGTGCCAGCAGCTCAAGACAGGGTGCTTACACTGAAGCTTTCTTT. This gives the protein CASSSRQGAYTEAFF.

The CDR3: CASSKGTGKNTEAFF. In DNA, the CDR3 is TGTGCCAGCAGCAAAGGGACAGGTAAAAACACTGAAGCTTTCTTT. This chain connects TRBV11-2 to TRBJ1-1, with 8 bases lining up with TRBD1. With 5 bases clipped from V and 2 bases from J, the junction kept 7 bases outside the gene matches. This CDR3 region has 15 residues. Germline assignment: CDR1 SGHAT and CDR2 FQNNGV.

The chain has TRBV5-4 and TRBJ2-7; TRBD1 matches 9 bases. Germline V gene lookup returns CDR1 SGHNT and CDR2 YYREEE (reference sequence). The CDR3 is 14 residues long. After removal of 2 bases from V and 6 bases from J, the junction contained 6 bases not matched to a gene. CDR3 nucleotides: TGTGCCAGCAGCTTCGGGACAGGGAGTTTCGAGCAGTACTTC. It codes for CASSFGTGSFEQYF.